The 8 T cell receptor beta chains presented below share a single source sample, sequenced in a study of neoadjuvant anti-PD-1 for oral cavity cancer. Described time point: after neoadjuvant nivolumab, at surgical resection. This table comes from immunoSEQ multiplex PCR, and its TCRdb copy is limited to in-frame clones, with some not included. The profile covers 13,000 to 15,000 clones, with approximately 75% appearing a single time and around 2.8% taken by the ten largest. Here the sequenced sample was PBMCs, taken after nivolumab (anti-PD-1) treatment. The receptors here all came from a person aged 35 to 85 with oral cavity squamous cell carcinoma.

The chain carries TRBV29-1 and TRBJ2-7; D unclear. V shed 6 bases and J shed 4 bases, with 10 bases lying between them. This CDR3 contains 11 residues. The germline CDR1 and CDR2 sequences are SQVTM and ANQGSEA. This chain's CDR3 is CSVLVGYEQYF. In DNA, the CDR3 is TGCAGCGTCCTAGTAGGTTACGAGCAGTACTTC.

The rearrangement links TRBV9 to TRBJ2-4, with 9 bases matching TRBD1. Germline CDR1 and CDR2: SGDLS and YYNGEE. This CDR3 is 19 amino acids long. V trimming: 4 bases; J trimming: 0 bases; junction bases outside the gene matches: 14. CDR3 DNA sequence: TGTGCCAGCAGCCCGAGGGACAGGGTAGGGGGTATAGCCAAAAACATTCAGTACTTC. It codes for CASSPRDRVGGIAKNIQYF.

The rearrangement joins TRBV7-3 to TRBJ2-7; TRBD2 aligns across 9 bases. J lost 6 bases, V lost 1 base, and 4 bases had no gene match. The germline V gene has CDR1 SGHTA and CDR2 FQGTGA. The CDR3 sequence is 14 residues long. The CDR3 region has the DNA TGTGCCAGCAGCTTAAATAGCGGGAGCACCGAGCAGTACTTC. Amino acids: CASSLNSGSTEQYF.

The chain uses TRBV5-4 and TRBJ2-3; 8 bases fit TRBD1. V was clipped by 4 bases and J by 3 bases; unmatched bases: 4. Germline V gene data show CDR1 as SGHNT and CDR2 as YYREEE (reference sequence). This CDR3 has 14 residues. The CDR3 here is CASSIDRGTDTQYF. The CDR3 DNA follows: TGTGCCAGCAGCATCGACAGGGGAACAGATACGCAGTATTTT.

The chain couples TRBV5-6 to TRBJ1-4; TRBD1 matches 8 bases. With 4 bases clipped from V and 5 bases from J, the junction kept 7 bases outside the gene matches. Germline assignment: CDR1 SGHDT and CDR2 YYEEEE. This CDR3 has 15 amino acids. The CDR3 spells CASSRQGASNEKLFF. The CDR3 region has the DNA TGTGCCAGCAGCCGTCAGGGGGCATCCAATGAAAAACTGTTTTTT.

This rearrangement joins TRBV6-1 to TRBJ1-1; D uncertain. The V gene lost 4 bases and the J gene lost 7 bases, with 25 bases spanning the gap. The CDR3 contains 17 residues. Germline CDR1 reads MNHNS; CDR2 reads SASEGT. CDR3 in DNA: TGTGCCAGCAGTGCACCGAAAATGGGGATTATCCTCCGTGAAGCTTTCTTT. This gives the protein CASSAPKMGIILREAFF.

The chain links TRBV7-2 to TRBJ2-3; maybe TRBD2 (5 bases). The germline CDR1 and CDR2 sequences are SGHTA and FQGNSA. Trimming took 5 bases from V and 11 from J, leaving 14 bases between them. CDR3 size: 12 residues. The DNA for the CDR3 is TGTGCCAGCAGCGCCGACTCGGGGATGCAGTATTTT. It translates to CASSADSGMQYF.

V is TRBV5-1 and J is TRBJ2-7; 9 bases match TRBD2. Germline V gives CDR1 SGHRS, CDR2 YFSETQ. V gave up 0 bases and J gave up 2 bases; unmatched junction bases: 9. This CDR3 has 17 residues. As DNA, the CDR3 is TGCGCCAGCAGCTTGGCCTTAGCGGGAGTTACCCCCTACGAGCAGTACTTC. It encodes CASSLALAGVTPYEQYF.